The 8 T cell receptor beta chains below come from one sample, sequenced in a study of CXCR3-negative and CXCR3-positive naive CD8 T cells (dated by TCRdb to 2018 to 2020). The sample was run on a NextSeq 550. The Human TCR Profiling Kit (MiLaboratory) was used to prepare UMI-labeled 5' RACE TRB cDNA libraries. TCRdb reprocessed the reads, reporting each CDR3 protein sequence once and no DNA. The sample's clone listing holds about 38,000 distinct CDR3 sequences. The ten largest account for approximately 14% of the sample. Sequenced input: memory CD8+ T cells from blood. In light of the paper, this sample's cell subset or site label describes: conventional CD8+ memory T cells (TMEM), sorted as controls. The receptors were sampled from a human donor in good health. Some clones in this sample may be carry-over from other donors' samples.

This chain connects TRBV29-1 to TRBJ2-3; TCRdb gives TRBD2 as the D gene, but with no DNA this cannot be confirmed. This CDR3 has 16 residues. Per germline, CDR1 SQVTM and CDR2 ANQGSEA. CDR3 amino acids: CSQFETSGGPTDTQYF.

The genes are TRBV5-1 and TRBJ2-3. Per germline, CDR1 SGHRS and CDR2 YFSETQ. CDR3 size: 14 residues. The CDR3 is CASGLVGNRDTQYF.

This chain uses TRBV9 with TRBJ2-2; TCRdb's D call of TRBD2 is untestable without DNA. CDR1 is SGDLS, CDR2 YYNGEE, per germline. The CDR3 spans 17 residues. CDR3 sequence: CASSDPASGGHTGELFF. The variable domain in full, completed from reference TRBV9 and TRBJ2-2, reads DSGVTQTPKHLITATGQRVTLRCSPRSGDLSVYWYQQSLDQGLQFLIQYYNGEERAKGNILERFSAQQFPDLHSELNLSSLELGDSALYFCASSDPASGGHTGELFFGEGSRLTVL.

The V gene is TRBV4-3, the J gene TRBJ1-1; the D call of TRBD1 rests on TCRdb alone, since no DNA is present to check it. CDR1 is LGHNA and CDR2 is YSLEER in the germline V gene. This CDR3 comprises 14 residues. CDR3 sequence reads: CASSPYTGQAEAFF.

This chain uses TRBV28 with TRBJ1-2; TCRdb gives TRBD1 as the D gene, but with no DNA this cannot be confirmed. This CDR3 comprises 13 residues. Per germline, CDR1 MDHEN and CDR2 SYDVKM. The CDR3 loop reads CASRDRADYGYTF.

The chain has TRBV7-3 and TRBJ2-3; the TRBD2 assignment by TCRdb is unverifiable without DNA. Per the germline V gene, CDR1 is SGHTA and CDR2 is FQGTGA. This CDR3 is built from 15 residues. This CDR3 reads CASSDRTSGPDTQYF.

The J gene is TRBJ1-1, the V gene TRBV29-1; the D gene TCRdb calls, TRBD1, cannot be checked with no DNA. CDR3 length: 12 amino acids. CDR1 is SQVTM, CDR2 ANQGSEA, per germline. The CDR3 region is CSVRGLNTEAFF. The full variable domain, rest sourced from reference TRBV29-1 and TRBJ1-1, is SAVISQKPSRDICQRGTSLTIQCQVDSQVTMMFWYRQQPGQSLTLIATANQGSEATYESGFVIDKFPISRPNLTFSTLTVSNMSPEDSSIYLCSVRGLNTEAFFGQGTRLTVV.

This rearrangement joins TRBV5-1 to TRBJ2-3; absent DNA, TCRdb's TRBD1 call cannot be checked. Germline V gene data show CDR1 as SGHRS and CDR2 as YFSETQ. The CDR3 totals 20 residues. The CDR3 here is CASSSRQGLWTELRTDTQYF.